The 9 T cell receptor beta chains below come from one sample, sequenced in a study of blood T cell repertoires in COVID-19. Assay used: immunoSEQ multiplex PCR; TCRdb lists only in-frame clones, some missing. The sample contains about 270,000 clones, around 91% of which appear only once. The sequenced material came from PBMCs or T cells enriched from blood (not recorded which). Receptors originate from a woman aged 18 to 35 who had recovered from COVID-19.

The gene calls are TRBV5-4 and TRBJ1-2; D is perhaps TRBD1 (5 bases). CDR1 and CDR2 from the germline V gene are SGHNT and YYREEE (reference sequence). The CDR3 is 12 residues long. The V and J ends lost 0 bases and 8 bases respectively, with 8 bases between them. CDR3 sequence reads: CASSLGGWGYTF. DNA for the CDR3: TGTGCCAGCAGCTTGGGGGGCTGGGGCTACACCTTC.

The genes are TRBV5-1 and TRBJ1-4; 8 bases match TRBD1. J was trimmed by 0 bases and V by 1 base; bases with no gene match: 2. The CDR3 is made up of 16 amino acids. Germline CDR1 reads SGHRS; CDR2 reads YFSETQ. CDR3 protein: CASSLTGGATNEKLFF. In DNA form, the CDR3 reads TGCGCCAGCAGCTTGACAGGGGGTGCAACTAATGAAAAACTGTTTTTT.

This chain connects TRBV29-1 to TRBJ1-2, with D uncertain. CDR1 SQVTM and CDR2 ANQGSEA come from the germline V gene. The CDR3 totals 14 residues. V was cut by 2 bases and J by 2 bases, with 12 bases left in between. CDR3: CSVEHRGLNYGYTF. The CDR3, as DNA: TGCAGCGTTGAACACAGAGGACTGAACTATGGCTACACCTTC. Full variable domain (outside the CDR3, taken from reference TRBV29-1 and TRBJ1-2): SAVISQKPSRDICQRGTSLTIQCQVDSQVTMMFWYRQQPGQSLTLIATANQGSEATYESGFVIDKFPISRPNLTFSTLTVSNMSPEDSSIYLCSVEHRGLNYGYTFGSGTRLTVV.

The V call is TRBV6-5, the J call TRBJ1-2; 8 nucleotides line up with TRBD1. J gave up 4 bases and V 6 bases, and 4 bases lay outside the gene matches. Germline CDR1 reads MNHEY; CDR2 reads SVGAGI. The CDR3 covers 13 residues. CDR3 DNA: TGTGCCAGCAGCGGACAGGGCATCTATGGCTACACCTTC. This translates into CASSGQGIYGYTF.

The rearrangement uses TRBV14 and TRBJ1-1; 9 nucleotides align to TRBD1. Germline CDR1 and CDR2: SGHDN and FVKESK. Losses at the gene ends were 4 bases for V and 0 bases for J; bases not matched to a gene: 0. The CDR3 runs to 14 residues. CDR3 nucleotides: TGTGCCAGCAGCCGGACAGGGGTGAACACTGAAGCTTTCTTT. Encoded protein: CASSRTGVNTEAFF.

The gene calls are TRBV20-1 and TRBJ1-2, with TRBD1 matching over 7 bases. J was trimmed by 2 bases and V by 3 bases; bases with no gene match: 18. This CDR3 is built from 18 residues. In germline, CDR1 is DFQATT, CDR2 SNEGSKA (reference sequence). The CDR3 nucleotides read TGCAGTGCTAGTGTCCGGGACAGAGAGAATGTGGAGAACTATGGCTACACCTTC. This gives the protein CSASVRDRENVENYGYTF.

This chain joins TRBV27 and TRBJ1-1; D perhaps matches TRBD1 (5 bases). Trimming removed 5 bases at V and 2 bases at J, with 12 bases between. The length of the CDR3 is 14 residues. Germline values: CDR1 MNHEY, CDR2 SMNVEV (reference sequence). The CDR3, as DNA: TGTGCCAGCAGTCCCTTGGGGGGAAACACTGAAGCTTTCTTT. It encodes CASSPLGGNTEAFF.

The CDR3, as DNA: TGTGCCAGCAGCACGCGACAGAACTATGGCTACACCTTC. Protein product: CASSTRQNYGYTF. The rearrangement joins TRBV7-8 to TRBJ1-2; D may be TRBD1 (5 bases). The CDR3 extends over 13 amino acids. In germline, CDR1 is SGHVS, CDR2 FQNEAQ. The V and J ends lost 5 bases and 2 bases respectively, with 9 bases between them.

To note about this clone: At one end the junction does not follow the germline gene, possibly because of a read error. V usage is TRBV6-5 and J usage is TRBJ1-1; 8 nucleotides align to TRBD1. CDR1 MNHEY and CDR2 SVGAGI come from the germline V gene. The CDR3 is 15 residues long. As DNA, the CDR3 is TGTGCCAGCAGTGACTCCTTTGGACAGGGTGTTCAAACTTTCTTT. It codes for CASSDSFGQGVQTFF.